The T cell receptor beta chain under discussion was sequenced for a study of T cell responses to AZD1222 COVID-19 vaccine. Findings and limits, study-wide: No repertoire was sampled before or during the peak T cell response, only after it. Possibly, clonal diversity was underestimated; donors were largely white British and included more females. Nearly half of unique spike-specific TCRs reportedly avoided B.1.351 and B.1.1.7 mutated regions. Regions 160-218 and 743-854 held dominance among vaccine-associated CD4 TCRs, which spanned spike.

Points on this clone: The antigen remains undetermined.

The CDR3 loop spans 15 amino acids. The germline V and J ends were trimmed by 5 bases and 0 bases, with 12 bases remaining between them. Germline CDR1 is SGHTA and CDR2 is FQGNSA. Sequencing was performed with immunoSEQ multiplex PCR; in TCRdb, only in-frame clones are kept and a portion is missing. The sample yields approximately 110,000 clones, about 85% seen once. The V gene is TRBV7-2, the J gene TRBJ2-3; D gene uncertain. This clonotype was obtained from an adult in good health. The source was peripheral blood, collected on day 0 of AZD1222 vaccination. In nucleotides, the CDR3 is TGTGCCAGCAGCCTCCGGCCCGCTAGCACAGATACGCAGTATTTT. This codes for CASSLRPASTDTQYF.